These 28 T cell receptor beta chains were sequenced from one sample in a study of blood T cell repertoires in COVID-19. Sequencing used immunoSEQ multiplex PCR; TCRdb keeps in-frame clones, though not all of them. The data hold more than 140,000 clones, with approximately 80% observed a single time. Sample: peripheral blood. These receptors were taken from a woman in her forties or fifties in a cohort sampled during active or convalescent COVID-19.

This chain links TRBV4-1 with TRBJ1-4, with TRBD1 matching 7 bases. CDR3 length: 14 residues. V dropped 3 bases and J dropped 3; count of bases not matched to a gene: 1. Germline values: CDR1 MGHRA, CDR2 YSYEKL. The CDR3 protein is CASSQGTANEKLFF. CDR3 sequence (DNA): TGCGCCAGCAGCCAGGGGACAGCTAATGAAAAACTGTTTTTT.

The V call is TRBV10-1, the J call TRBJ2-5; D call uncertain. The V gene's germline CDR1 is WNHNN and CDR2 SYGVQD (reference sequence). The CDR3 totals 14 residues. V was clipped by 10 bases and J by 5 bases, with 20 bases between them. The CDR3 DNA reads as TGCGCCATCAAAACCCCCGTAGTCCGGGAGACCCAGTACTTC. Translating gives CAIKTPVVRETQYF.

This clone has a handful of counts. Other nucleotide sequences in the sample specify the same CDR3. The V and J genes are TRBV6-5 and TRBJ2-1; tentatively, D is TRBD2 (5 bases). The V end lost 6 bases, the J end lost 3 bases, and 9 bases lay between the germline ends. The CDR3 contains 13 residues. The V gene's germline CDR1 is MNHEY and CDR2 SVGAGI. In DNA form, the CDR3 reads TGTGCCAGCAGCCGGGCGGGCTACAATGAGCAGTTCTTC. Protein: CASSRAGYNEQFF.

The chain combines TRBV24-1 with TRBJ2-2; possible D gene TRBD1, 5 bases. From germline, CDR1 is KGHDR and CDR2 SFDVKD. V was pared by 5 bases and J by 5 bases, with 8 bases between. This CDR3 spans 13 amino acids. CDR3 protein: CATSAGFTGELFF. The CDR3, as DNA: TGTGCCACCAGTGCAGGGTTTACCGGGGAGCTGTTTTTT.

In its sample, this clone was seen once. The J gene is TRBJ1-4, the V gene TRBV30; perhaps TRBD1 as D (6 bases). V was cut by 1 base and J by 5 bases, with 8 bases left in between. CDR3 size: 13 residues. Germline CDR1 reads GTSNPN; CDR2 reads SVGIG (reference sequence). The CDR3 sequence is CAWSGTENEKLFF. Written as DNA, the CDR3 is TGTGCCTGGAGTGGGACAGAAAATGAAAAACTGTTTTTT.

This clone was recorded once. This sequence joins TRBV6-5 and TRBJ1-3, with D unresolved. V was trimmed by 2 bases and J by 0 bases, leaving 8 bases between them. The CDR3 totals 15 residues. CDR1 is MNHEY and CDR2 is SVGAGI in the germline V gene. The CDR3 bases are TGTGCCAGCAGTTACGGCCAGTCCTCTGGAAACACCATATATTTT. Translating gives CASSYGQSSGNTIYF.

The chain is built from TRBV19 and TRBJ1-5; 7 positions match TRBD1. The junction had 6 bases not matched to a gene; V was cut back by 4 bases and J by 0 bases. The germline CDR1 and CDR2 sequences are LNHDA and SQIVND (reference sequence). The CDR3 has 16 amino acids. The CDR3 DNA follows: TGTGCCAGTAGTACCCCAGGGGGAGATAGCAATCAGCCCCAGCATTTT. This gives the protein CASSTPGGDSNQPQHF.

CDR3 DNA sequence: TGTGCCAGCAGCTTATCCCCCGAAGGGGACGAGCAGTACTTC. Its protein is CASSLSPEGDEQYF. The chain carries TRBV7-3 and TRBJ2-7; a possible D gene is TRBD1 (5 bases). V shed 2 bases and J shed 5 bases, with 13 bases lying between them. The CDR3 covers 14 residues. Germline CDR1 is SGHTA and CDR2 is FQGTGA.

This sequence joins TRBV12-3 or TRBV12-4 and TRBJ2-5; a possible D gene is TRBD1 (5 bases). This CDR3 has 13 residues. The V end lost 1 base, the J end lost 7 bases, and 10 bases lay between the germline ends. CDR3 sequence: CASSLVRQGTQYF. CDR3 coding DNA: TGTGCCAGCAGTTTAGTCCGTCAGGGGACCCAGTACTTC.

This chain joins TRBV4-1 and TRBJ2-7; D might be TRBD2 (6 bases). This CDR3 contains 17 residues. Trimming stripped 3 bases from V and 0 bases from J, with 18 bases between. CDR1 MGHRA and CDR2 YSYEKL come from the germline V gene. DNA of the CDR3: TGCGCCAGCAGCCAGACCGCGACTAGTCATCCCTCCTACGAGCAGTACTTC. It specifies CASSQTATSHPSYEQYF.

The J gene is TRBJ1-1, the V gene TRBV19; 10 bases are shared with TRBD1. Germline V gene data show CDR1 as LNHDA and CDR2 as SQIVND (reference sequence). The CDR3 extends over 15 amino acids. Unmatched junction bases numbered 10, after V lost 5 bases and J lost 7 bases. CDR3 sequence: CASSPRQGAVSEAFF. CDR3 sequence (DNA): TGTGCCAGTAGTCCTCGACAGGGGGCTGTGAGTGAAGCTTTCTTT.

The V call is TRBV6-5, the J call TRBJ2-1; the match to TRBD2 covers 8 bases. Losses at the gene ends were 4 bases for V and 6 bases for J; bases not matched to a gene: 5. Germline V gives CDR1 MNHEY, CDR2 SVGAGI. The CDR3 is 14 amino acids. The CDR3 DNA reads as TGTGCCAGCAGTTCACCGGGACTAGTCAATGAGCAGTTCTTC. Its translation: CASSSPGLVNEQFF.

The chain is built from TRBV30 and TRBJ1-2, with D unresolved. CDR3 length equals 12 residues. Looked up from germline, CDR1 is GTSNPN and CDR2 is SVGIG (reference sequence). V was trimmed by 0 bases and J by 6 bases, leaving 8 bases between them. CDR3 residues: CAWSVGVHGYTF. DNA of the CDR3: TGTGCCTGGAGTGTAGGAGTGCATGGCTACACCTTC.

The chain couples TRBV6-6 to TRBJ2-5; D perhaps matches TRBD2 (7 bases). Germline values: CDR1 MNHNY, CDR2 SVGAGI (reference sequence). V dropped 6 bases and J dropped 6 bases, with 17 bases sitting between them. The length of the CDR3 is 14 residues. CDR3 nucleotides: TGTGCCAGCAGCCCCGGGGGGCTGGTAAAGACCCAGTACTTC. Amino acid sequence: CASSPGGLVKTQYF.

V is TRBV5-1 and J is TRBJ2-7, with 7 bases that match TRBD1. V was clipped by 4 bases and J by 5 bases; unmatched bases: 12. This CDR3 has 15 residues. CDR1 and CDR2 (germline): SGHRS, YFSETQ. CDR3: CASSPQDRRIDEQYF. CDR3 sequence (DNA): TGCGCCAGCAGCCCGCAGGACAGGCGGATCGACGAGCAGTACTTC. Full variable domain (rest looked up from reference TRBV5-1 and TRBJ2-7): KAGVTQTPRYLIKTRGQQVTLSCSPISGHRSVSWYQQTPGQGLQFLFEYFSETQRNKGNFPGRFSGRQFSNSRSEMNVSTLELGDSALYLCASSPQDRRIDEQYFGPGTRLTVT.

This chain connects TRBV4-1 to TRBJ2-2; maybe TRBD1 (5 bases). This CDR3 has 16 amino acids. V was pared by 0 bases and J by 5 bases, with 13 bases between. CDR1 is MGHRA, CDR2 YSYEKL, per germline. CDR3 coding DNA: TGCGCCAGCAGCCAAGATAAAGGCAGGGCAACCGGGGAGCTGTTTTTT. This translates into CASSQDKGRATGELFF.

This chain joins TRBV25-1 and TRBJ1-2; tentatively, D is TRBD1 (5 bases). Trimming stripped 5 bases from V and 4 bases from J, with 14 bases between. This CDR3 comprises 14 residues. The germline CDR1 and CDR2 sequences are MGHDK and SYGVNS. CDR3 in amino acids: CASSPWGDGYGYTF. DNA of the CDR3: TGTGCCAGCAGTCCCTGGGGGGACGGCTATGGCTACACCTTC.

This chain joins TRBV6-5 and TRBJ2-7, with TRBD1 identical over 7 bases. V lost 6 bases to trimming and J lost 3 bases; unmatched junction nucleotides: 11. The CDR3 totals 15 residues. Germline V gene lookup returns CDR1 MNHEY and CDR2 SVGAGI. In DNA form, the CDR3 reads TGTGCCAGCAGGCTACTGAGCTGGACAGGCTACGAGCAGTACTTC. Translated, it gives CASRLLSWTGYEQYF.

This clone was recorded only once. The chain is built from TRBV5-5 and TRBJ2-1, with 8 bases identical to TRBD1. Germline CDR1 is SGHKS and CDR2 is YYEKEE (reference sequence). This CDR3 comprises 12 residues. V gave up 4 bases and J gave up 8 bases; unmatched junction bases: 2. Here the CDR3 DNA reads TGTGCCAGCAGCCAGACAGGGGATGAGCAGTTCTTC. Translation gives CASSQTGDEQFF.

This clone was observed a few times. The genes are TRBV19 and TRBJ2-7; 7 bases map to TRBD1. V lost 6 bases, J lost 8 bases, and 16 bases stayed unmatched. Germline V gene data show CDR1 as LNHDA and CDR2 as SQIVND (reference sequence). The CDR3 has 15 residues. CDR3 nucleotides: TGTGCCAGTAGCAGTAACAAACTAGACAGGGCACAGCAGTACTTC. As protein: CASSSNKLDRAQQYF.

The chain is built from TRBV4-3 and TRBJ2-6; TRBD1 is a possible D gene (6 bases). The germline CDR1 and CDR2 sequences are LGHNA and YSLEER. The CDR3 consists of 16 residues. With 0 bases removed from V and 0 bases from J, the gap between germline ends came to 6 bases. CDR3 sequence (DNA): TGCGCCAGCAGCCAAGACAGGGGCTCTGGGGCCAACGTCCTGACTTTC. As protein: CASSQDRGSGANVLTF.

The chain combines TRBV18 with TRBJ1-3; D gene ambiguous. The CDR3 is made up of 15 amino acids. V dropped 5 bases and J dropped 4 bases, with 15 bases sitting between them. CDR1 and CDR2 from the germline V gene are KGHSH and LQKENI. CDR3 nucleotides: TGTGCCAGCTCAGACACGACAAGTTTCGGAAACACCATATATTTT. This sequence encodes CASSDTTSFGNTIYF.

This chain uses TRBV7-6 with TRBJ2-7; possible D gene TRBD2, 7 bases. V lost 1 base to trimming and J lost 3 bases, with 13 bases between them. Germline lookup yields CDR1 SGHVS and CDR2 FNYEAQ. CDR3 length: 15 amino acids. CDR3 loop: CASSLGGGAIYEQYF. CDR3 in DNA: TGTGCCAGCAGCTTAGGGGGGGGCGCGATCTACGAGCAGTACTTC.

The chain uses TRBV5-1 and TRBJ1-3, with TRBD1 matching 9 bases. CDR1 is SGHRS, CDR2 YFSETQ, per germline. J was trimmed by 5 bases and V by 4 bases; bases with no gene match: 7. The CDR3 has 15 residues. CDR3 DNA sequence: TGCGCCAGCAGCCCAACGACAGGGGGAAGAAACACCATATATTTT. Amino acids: CASSPTTGGRNTIYF.

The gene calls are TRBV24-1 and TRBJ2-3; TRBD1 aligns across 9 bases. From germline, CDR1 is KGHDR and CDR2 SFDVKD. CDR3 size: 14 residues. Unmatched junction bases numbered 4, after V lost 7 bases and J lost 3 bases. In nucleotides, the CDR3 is TGTGCCACCAGAACGACAGGGGGTACAGATACGCAGTATTTT. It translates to CATRTTGGTDTQYF.

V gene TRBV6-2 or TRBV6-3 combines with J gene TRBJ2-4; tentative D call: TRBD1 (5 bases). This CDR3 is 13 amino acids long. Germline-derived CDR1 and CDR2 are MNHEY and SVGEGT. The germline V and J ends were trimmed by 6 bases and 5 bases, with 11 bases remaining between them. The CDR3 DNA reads TGTGCCAGCAGCCCTGACAGCGAAAACATTCAGTACTTC. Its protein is CASSPDSENIQYF.

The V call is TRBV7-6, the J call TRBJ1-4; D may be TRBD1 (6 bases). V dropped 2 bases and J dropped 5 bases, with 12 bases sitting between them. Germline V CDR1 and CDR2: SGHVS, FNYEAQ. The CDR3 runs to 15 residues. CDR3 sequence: CASSLRNRANEKLFF. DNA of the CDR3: TGTGCCAGCAGCTTACGCAACAGGGCGAATGAAAAACTGTTTTTT.

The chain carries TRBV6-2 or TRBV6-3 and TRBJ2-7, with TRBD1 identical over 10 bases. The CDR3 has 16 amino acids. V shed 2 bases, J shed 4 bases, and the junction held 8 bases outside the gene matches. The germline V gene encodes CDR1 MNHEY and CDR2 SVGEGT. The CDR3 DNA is TGTGCCAGCAGTTACGGCCTAACGGGACAGGGGTACGAGCAGTACTTC. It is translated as CASSYGLTGQGYEQYF.